A single sample gave rise to the 23 T cell receptor beta chains below, sequenced in a study of T-cell memory formation after mild COVID-19. Using its own MiXCR run on the 5' RACE reads, TCRdb lists one record per CDR3 protein. The sample carries roughly 450,000 distinct CDR3 sequences, about 20% recorded once. Specimen: PBMCs or a T cell subset sorted from them (not recorded which). The receptor set was obtained from an adult woman who had mild COVID-19 (a few samples of this study predate the infection). Cell type and time point are not known.

This chain joins TRBV2 and TRBJ1-6; D is perhaps TRBD1 (5 bases). CDR1 is SNHLY, CDR2 FYNNEI, per germline. The CDR3 runs to 14 residues. The V end lost 2 bases, the J end lost 6 bases, and 8 bases lay between the germline ends. The CDR3 bases are TGTGCCAGCAGTGAATACAGGAGTAATTCACCCCTCCACTTT. Protein: CASSEYRSNSPLHF.

This clonotype was seen more than once but under ten times. The rearrangement links TRBV12-3 or TRBV12-4 to TRBJ1-5; no definite D call. V lost 4 bases to trimming and J lost 0 bases, with 10 bases between them. The CDR3 contains 15 residues. DNA of the CDR3: TGTGCCAGCAGTTGGACGGTTTATAGCAATCAGCCCCAGCATTTT. This gives the protein CASSWTVYSNQPQHF.

The chain uses TRBV5-1 and TRBJ2-7; weak D call: TRBD1 (7 bases). The germline V gene encodes CDR1 SGHRS and CDR2 YFSETQ. The CDR3 loop spans 16 amino acids. V lost 4 bases and J 0 bases, leaving 17 bases between the germline ends. Here the CDR3 reads CASSPGGTITSYEQYF. The CDR3 coding sequence is TGCGCCAGCAGCCCAGGGGGGACCATTACCTCCTACGAGCAGTACTTC.

The chain carries TRBV12-3 or TRBV12-4 and TRBJ2-3; D is unresolved. V lost 1 base and J 2 bases, leaving 7 bases between the germline ends. The CDR3 sequence is 14 residues long. The CDR3 loop reads CASSLVPTTDTQYF. In DNA, the CDR3 is TGTGCCAGCAGTTTAGTCCCCACCACAGATACGCAGTATTTT.

This clonotype was recorded many times. The chain joins TRBV7-2 to TRBJ2-1; the match to TRBD2 covers 9 bases. With V trimmed by 1 base and J by 0 bases, 4 bases remained unmatched. CDR3 length: 17 amino acids. Germline V CDR1 and CDR2: SGHTA, FQGNSA. This CDR3 reads CASSLVPSGTSYNEQFF. In DNA form, the CDR3 reads TGTGCCAGCAGCTTAGTCCCTAGCGGGACCTCCTACAATGAGCAGTTCTTC.

This rearrangement joins TRBV7-9 to TRBJ2-3, with D possibly matching TRBD1 (7 bases). Trimming removed 3 bases at V and 2 bases at J, with 12 bases between. The CDR3 is 15 amino acids. In germline, CDR1 is SEHNR, CDR2 FQNEAQ (reference sequence). The CDR3 region has the DNA TGTGCCAGCAGCTTCAGGGGGGCTAACACAGATACGCAGTATTTT. This sequence encodes CASSFRGANTDTQYF.

This clonotype has only a few counts. The V gene is TRBV28, the J gene TRBJ1-3, with D hard to call. Germline V CDR1 and CDR2: MDHEN, SYDVKM. Trimming pared 6 bases from V and 0 bases from J, leaving 3 bases between. The CDR3 length is 12 residues. The CDR3 loop is CASRNSGNTIYF. In DNA form, the CDR3 reads TGTGCCAGCAGAAACTCTGGAAACACCATATATTTT.

This chain uses TRBV6-5 with TRBJ2-7; perhaps TRBD1 as D (5 bases). Trimming cost V 5 bases and J 3 bases, with 17 bases left between them. The V gene's germline CDR1 is MNHEY and CDR2 SVGAGI. CDR3 size: 15 residues. The CDR3 reads CASSTRETVNYEQYF. The CDR3 region has the DNA TGTGCCAGCAGTACCCGAGAGACAGTCAACTACGAGCAGTACTTC.

Only a few counts were recorded for this clonotype. The chain joins TRBV6-1 to TRBJ1-6; 7 bases are a match to TRBD1. Germline-derived CDR1 and CDR2 are MNHNS and SASEGT. V dropped 4 bases and J dropped 8; count of bases not matched to a gene: 5. The CDR3 contains 14 residues. Written as DNA, the CDR3 is TGTGCCAGCAGTGGAGACAGGGTTTATTCACCCCTCCACTTT. Protein product: CASSGDRVYSPLHF.

This clonotype has more than one count but fewer than ten. This chain uses TRBV5-6 with TRBJ2-2; D gene uncertain. Trimming removed 4 bases from V and 1 base from J, with 14 bases in between. The germline gives CDR1 SGHDT, CDR2 YYEEEE. The CDR3 totals 16 residues. CDR3 amino acids: CASSPREGMNTGELFF. The CDR3 DNA reads as TGTGCCAGCAGCCCAAGAGAAGGGATGAACACCGGGGAGCTGTTTTTT.

This clonotype was observed many times. The rearrangement joins TRBV7-9 to TRBJ1-1; D remains unclear. Trimming took off 5 bases at V and 5 bases at J, with 12 bases between the two ends. This CDR3 is built from 13 residues. Germline lookup yields CDR1 SEHNR and CDR2 FQNEAQ (reference sequence). CDR3 DNA sequence: TGTGCCAGCAGCCTGGCCCTTGGGACTGAAGCTTTCTTT. It yields the protein CASSLALGTEAFF. The whole variable domain, remainder taken from reference TRBV7-9 and TRBJ1-1, is DTGVSQNPRHKITKRGQNVTFRCDPISEHNRLYWYRQTLGQGPEFLTYFQNEAQLEKSRLLSDRFSAERPKGSFSTLEIQRTEQGDSAMYLCASSLALGTEAFFGQGTRLTVV.

The table lists this clonotype with many counts. V and J are TRBV5-1 and TRBJ2-3; D ambiguous. The CDR3 spans 15 residues. Germline lookup yields CDR1 SGHRS and CDR2 YFSETQ. V was trimmed by 0 bases and J by 0 bases, leaving 8 bases between them. The CDR3 here is CASSLDSTSTDTQYF. The CDR3 region has the DNA TGCGCCAGCAGCTTGGATTCGACTAGCACAGATACGCAGTATTTT.

The V gene is TRBV5-6, the J gene TRBJ2-1, with TRBD2 matching over 9 bases. Germline CDR1 SGHDT, CDR2 YYEEEE. V lost 0 bases, J lost 5 bases, and 12 bases stayed unmatched. This CDR3 region has 18 residues. The CDR3 coding sequence is TGTGCCAGCAGCTTGGACGGGACTAGCCGATTTGGGGACAATGAGCAGTTCTTC. Its protein is CASSLDGTSRFGDNEQFF.

J is TRBJ2-1 and V is TRBV12-3 or TRBV12-4; TRBD2 might be the D (5 bases). This CDR3 region has 15 residues. V lost 6 bases and J 2 bases, leaving 14 bases between the germline ends. CDR3 DNA sequence: TGTGCCAGCAGCCTGGAGGTCCGGACCTACAATGAGCAGTTCTTC. Protein sequence: CASSLEVRTYNEQFF.

There are many counts of this clonotype. The gene calls are TRBV5-5 and TRBJ1-3; D uncertain. CDR1 is SGHKS and CDR2 is YYEKEE in the germline V gene (reference sequence). V was cut by 2 bases and J by 3 bases, with 12 bases left in between. This CDR3 contains 15 residues. This chain's CDR3 is CASSFRMGGGNTIYF. The DNA of the CDR3 is TGTGCCAGCAGCTTCAGAATGGGAGGTGGAAACACCATATATTTT.

At least ten counts were recorded for this clonotype. This sequence joins TRBV12-3 or TRBV12-4 and TRBJ2-7; 10 bases line up with TRBD1. The length of the CDR3 is 14 residues. J was trimmed by 4 bases and V by 6 bases; bases with no gene match: 6. The CDR3 DNA sequence: TGTGCCAGCAGCCCACGGACAGGGGGTTACGAGCAGTACTTC. It specifies CASSPRTGGYEQYF.

This clonotype occurred a few times. This chain joins TRBV7-8 and TRBJ2-4; D is uncertain. The CDR3 sequence is 15 residues long. V was shortened by 0 bases and J by 7 bases, with 13 bases between the two germline ends. Germline-derived CDR1 and CDR2 are SGHVS and FQNEAQ. CDR3 residues: CASSLALLQRNIQYF. The DNA for the CDR3 is TGTGCCAGCAGCTTAGCGCTTTTGCAACGGAACATTCAGTACTTC.

The chain is built from TRBV12-3 or TRBV12-4 and TRBJ1-6; D might be TRBD1 (5 bases). V shed 3 bases and J shed 2 bases, with 11 bases lying between them. The CDR3 spans 16 residues. CDR3 nucleotide sequence: TGTGCCAGCAGTTTCCAGGGAGGCACCTATAATTCACCCCTCCACTTT. Encoded protein: CASSFQGGTYNSPLHF.

This chain links TRBV5-6 with TRBJ2-2; D is undetermined. Germline V gives CDR1 SGHDT, CDR2 YYEEEE. The CDR3 consists of 14 residues. Trimming stripped 5 bases from V and 8 bases from J, with 16 bases between. The CDR3 protein is CASSTMLTRGELFF. The CDR3 coding sequence is TGTGCCAGCAGTACTATGCTAACACGAGGGGAGCTGTTTTTT.

In its sample, this clonotype was seen a few times. V and J are TRBV6-6 and TRBJ2-2, with a tentative D call TRBD1 (6 bases). V dropped 10 bases and J dropped 5 bases, with 17 bases sitting between them. Germline CDR1 MNHNY, CDR2 SVGAGI (reference sequence). There are 14 residues in the CDR3. The CDR3 DNA reads as TGTGCCACCTGGGGGCTTTTCGGAACCGGGGAGCTGTTTTTT. Amino acids: CATWGLFGTGELFF.

This clonotype has just a few counts. V gene TRBV27 combines with J gene TRBJ2-7, with no clear D. Germline assignment: CDR1 MNHEY and CDR2 SMNVEV (reference sequence). Trimming stripped 6 bases from V and 0 bases from J, with 18 bases between. The CDR3 runs to 16 residues. CDR3 amino acids: CASSPNTRRISYEQYF. The CDR3 DNA reads as TGTGCCAGCAGCCCCAATACCCGTCGGATCTCCTACGAGCAGTACTTC.

This chain uses TRBV5-1 with TRBJ1-1; 11 bases are a match to TRBD1. The CDR3 covers 15 residues. With V trimmed by 0 bases and J by 4 bases, 2 bases remained unmatched. Per germline, CDR1 SGHRS and CDR2 YFSETQ. Here the CDR3 reads CASSLGGTGGTEAFF. CDR3 DNA sequence: TGCGCCAGCAGCTTGGGTGGGACAGGGGGCACTGAAGCTTTCTTT.

This rearrangement joins TRBV30 to TRBJ1-5, with 8 bases aligning to TRBD1. Trimming removed 5 bases from V and 3 bases from J; junction bases left unmatched: 3. There are 13 residues in the CDR3. Germline V gene lookup returns CDR1 GTSNPN and CDR2 SVGIG (reference sequence). The CDR3 here is CAWGTGHNQPQHF. The CDR3 DNA reads as TGTGCCTGGGGGACAGGCCACAATCAGCCCCAGCATTTT.